Listed here are 22 T cell receptor beta chains from one sample, sequenced in a study of regulatory T cells in long-lasting Graves disease. Libraries of TCR beta came from iRepertoire HTBI primers plus Arm-PCR of CDR3 regions. One entry per CDR3 protein, called by TCRdb with MiXCR from the multiplex PCR reads. Of 450,000 or so distinct CDR3 sequences in the sample, around 21% were seen once. Time point defined: persistent/refractory GD, antithyroid drugs over 5 years with positive TRAb. The TCR library was prepared using RNA isolated from PBMCs. The sample consisted of peripheral blood mononuclear cells (PBMCs), taken when the disease was refractory, from a patient treated with antithyroid drugs. These receptors originate from a female donor with Graves disease.

This clonotype was picked up many times. V gene TRBV6-1 combines with J gene TRBJ1-1; D might be TRBD1 (5 bases). V was shortened by 5 bases and J by 2 bases, with 15 bases between the two germline ends. In germline, CDR1 is MNHNS, CDR2 SASEGT. The CDR3 length is 15 residues. CDR3 in amino acids: CASSQPGRPNTEAFF. CDR3 sequence (DNA): TGTGCCAGCAGTCAACCGGGACGGCCTAACACTGAAGCTTTCTTT.

The J gene is TRBJ2-7, the V gene TRBV4-1; 10 nucleotides agree with TRBD1. The germline CDR1 and CDR2 sequences are MGHRA and YSYEKL. V lost 0 bases to trimming and J lost 3 bases; unmatched junction nucleotides: 5. The CDR3 totals 16 residues. The CDR3 reads CASSQEPGQGYYEQYF. For the CDR3, the DNA is TGCGCCAGCAGCCAAGAACCGGGACAGGGGTACTACGAGCAGTACTTC.

As regards this clonotype: A much larger clonotype is one base distant, so this may be a read error. This chain joins TRBV6-1 and TRBJ1-1; TRBD1 is a possible D gene (5 bases). CDR3 length equals 16 residues. Between the trimmed V and J ends, which lost 5 bases and 0 bases, there was a span of 16 bases. The V gene's germline CDR1 is MNHNS and CDR2 SASEGT. The CDR3 DNA is TGTGCCAGCAGTCCACGGGGGGAGGGGATGAACACTGAAGCTTTCTTT. Protein: CASSPRGEGMNTEAFF.

The rearrangement joins TRBV25-1 to TRBJ1-3; a weak D match, TRBD1 (6 bases). CDR1 and CDR2 from the germline V gene are MGHDK and SYGVNS. Trimming cost V 7 bases and J 1 base, with 14 bases left between them. This CDR3 spans 15 amino acids. The CDR3 spells CASTGHYFSGNTIYF. The CDR3 DNA is TGTGCCAGCACGGGACACTATTTTTCTGGAAACACCATATATTTT.

This clonotype has a handful of counts. The chain couples TRBV4-3 to TRBJ2-7; TRBD2 agrees at 8 bases. The CDR3 extends over 15 amino acids. CDR1 and CDR2 (germline): LGHNA, YSLEER. V lost 5 bases, J lost 4 bases, and 10 bases stayed unmatched. The CDR3 bases are TGCGCCAGCAGCTTCTCAGCGGGAGAGGTTTACGAGCAGTACTTC. It encodes CASSFSAGEVYEQYF.

The chain uses TRBV30 and TRBJ1-6; 7 nucleotides line up with TRBD1. Trimming removed 4 bases from V and 8 bases from J; junction bases left unmatched: 2. The CDR3 has 12 amino acids. Germline V gene data show CDR1 as GTSNPN and CDR2 as SVGIG (reference sequence). The CDR3 loop is CAWMQGDSPLHF. The CDR3 DNA follows: TGTGCCTGGATGCAGGGGGATTCACCCCTCCACTTT.

This clonotype has at least ten counts. The rearrangement joins TRBV12-3 or TRBV12-4 to TRBJ1-5; no firm D call. V was cut by 3 bases and J by 0 bases, with 6 bases left in between. The CDR3 totals 14 residues. DNA for the CDR3: TGTGCCAGCAGTTTTAGTGATAGCAATCAGCCCCAGCATTTT. Protein: CASSFSDSNQPQHF.

This chain uses TRBV7-2 with TRBJ2-2; 8 bases align to TRBD1. V trimming: 3 bases; J trimming: 1 base; junction bases outside the gene matches: 1. Germline V gene sequence: CDR1 SGHTA, CDR2 FQGNSA. This CDR3 contains 15 residues. The DNA of the CDR3 is TGTGCCAGCAGCTTTGACAGGGGGAACACCGGGGAGCTGTTTTTT. It yields the protein CASSFDRGNTGELFF.

The V call is TRBV4-1, the J call TRBJ1-1; D gene uncertain. Trimming left V 0 bases short and J 7 bases short, with 15 bases between. Per the germline V gene, CDR1 is MGHRA and CDR2 is YSYEKL. This CDR3 comprises 15 residues. CDR3 DNA: TGCGCCAGCAGCCAAGATCAGGTGCGGGGTAGTGAAGCTTTCTTT. This codes for CASSQDQVRGSEAFF.

This clonotype was counted at least ten times. This chain links TRBV6-1 with TRBJ2-7; TRBD2 matches at 8 bases. V lost 6 bases, J lost 3 bases, and 7 bases stayed unmatched. The CDR3 runs 14 residues. From germline, CDR1 is MNHNS and CDR2 SASEGT. The chain's CDR3 is CASSFRREVYEQYF. CDR3 nucleotide sequence: TGTGCCAGCAGCTTTCGGCGGGAGGTCTACGAGCAGTACTTC.

This clonotype was counted ten times or more. The J gene is TRBJ2-7, the V gene TRBV28; the D is unclear. This CDR3 has 15 residues. The V end was cut by 3 bases, the J end by 0 bases, with 12 bases between. Per germline, CDR1 MDHEN and CDR2 SYDVKM. CDR3 sequence reads: CASSFLISYSYEQYF. The CDR3 DNA reads TGTGCCAGCAGTTTTCTGATCTCATACTCCTACGAGCAGTACTTC.

There are many counts of this clonotype. The CDR3 here is CASSPLLAGLNTGELFF. The CDR3 region has the DNA TGTGCCAGCAGTCCACTCTTAGCGGGCCTGAACACCGGGGAGCTGTTTTTT. The chain carries TRBV28 and TRBJ2-2; TRBD2 matches at 7 bases. The CDR3 runs to 17 residues. Germline CDR1 reads MDHEN; CDR2 reads SYDVKM. With V trimmed by 5 bases and J by 1 base, 10 bases remained unmatched. The full variable domain, rest sourced from reference TRBV28 and TRBJ2-2, is DVKVTQSSRYLVKRTGEKVFLECVQDMDHENMFWYRQDPGLGLRLIYFSYDVKMKEKGDIPEGYSVSREKKERFSLILESASTNQTSMYLCASSPLLAGLNTGELFFGEGSRLTVL.

The chain links TRBV13 to TRBJ2-2; either TRBD1 or TRBD2 may fit D (5 bases each). The length of the CDR3 is 16 residues. Germline lookup yields CDR1 PRHDT and CDR2 FYEKMQ (reference sequence). Trimming took off 3 bases at V and 1 base at J, with 12 bases between the two ends. The chain's CDR3 is CASSFHGTENTGELFF. CDR3 coding DNA: TGTGCCAGCAGCTTCCACGGGACGGAGAACACCGGGGAGCTGTTTTTT.

The V and J genes are TRBV6-1 and TRBJ2-7; no clear D gene. The V and J ends lost 6 bases and 2 bases respectively, with 14 bases between them. Looked up from germline, CDR1 is MNHNS and CDR2 is SASEGT. This CDR3 is built from 14 residues. CDR3 in amino acids: CASSQVPRTYEQYF. CDR3 sequence (DNA): TGTGCCAGCAGCCAAGTTCCCAGAACCTACGAGCAGTACTTC.

The chain is built from TRBV6-2 or TRBV6-3 and TRBJ2-7; 10 positions agree with TRBD1. In germline, CDR1 is MNHEY, CDR2 SVGEGT. Losses at the gene ends were 5 bases for V and 5 bases for J; bases not matched to a gene: 18. CDR3 size: 18 residues. The CDR3 DNA reads TGTGCCAGCAGTGCCGTATACCGGGACAGGGGAATACGGGACGAGCAGTACTTC. This translates into CASSAVYRDRGIRDEQYF.

This clonotype was counted many times. V and J are TRBV2 and TRBJ1-2; 9 bases agree with TRBD1. Germline V gene lookup returns CDR1 SNHLY and CDR2 FYNNEI. This CDR3 is built from 12 residues. V lost 10 bases and J lost 2; bases outside the gene matches: 2. CDR3 bases: TGTGCCAACGACAGGGGGAACTATGGCTACACCTTC. It yields the protein CANDRGNYGYTF.

In its sample, this clonotype was seen a few times. The V and J genes are TRBV5-6 and TRBJ2-3; weak D call: TRBD2 (6 bases). Germline V gene data show CDR1 as SGHDT and CDR2 as YYEEEE. V shed 0 bases and J shed 2 bases, with 13 bases lying between them. This CDR3 has 16 residues. CDR3 DNA sequence: TGTGCCAGCAGCTTGGGTCTCGGGGGTTACACAGATACGCAGTATTTT. It codes for CASSLGLGGYTDTQYF.

V is TRBV27 and J is TRBJ1-2; TRBD1 aligns across 7 bases. J lost 4 bases, V lost 4 bases, and 6 bases had no gene match. Germline V gene sequence: CDR1 MNHEY, CDR2 SMNVEV (reference sequence). The CDR3 runs to 14 residues. CDR3 DNA: TGTGCCAGCAGTTCGACAGGGTGGGGCTATGGCTACACCTTC. Protein sequence: CASSSTGWGYGYTF.

The chain links TRBV6-1 to TRBJ1-5; 8 bases are shared with TRBD1. CDR1 MNHNS and CDR2 SASEGT come from the germline V gene. Losses at the gene ends were 8 bases for V and 2 bases for J; bases not matched to a gene: 11. The CDR3 runs 16 residues. CDR3 DNA sequence: TGTGCCAGCTGGGCCGGGGCAGGGGGCCGCAATCAGCCCCAGCATTTT. It codes for CASWAGAGGRNQPQHF.

This clonotype has a handful of counts. V usage is TRBV19 and J usage is TRBJ2-5; D unresolved. V was shortened by 5 bases and J by 4 bases, with 17 bases between the two germline ends. The CDR3 has 15 amino acids. CDR1 is LNHDA, CDR2 SQIVND, per germline (reference sequence). CDR3 region: CASSLVLRSGETQYF. The CDR3 DNA is TGTGCCAGTAGTCTAGTACTTCGATCGGGAGAGACCCAGTACTTC.

This clonotype was seen a few times. The chain is built from TRBV10-3 and TRBJ1-3; 7 bases are shared with TRBD1. There are 15 residues in the CDR3. Trimming cost V 11 bases and J 0 bases; bases outside gene matches: 10. The germline V gene has CDR1 ENHRY and CDR2 SYGVKD. The chain's CDR3 is CAPPDRHRSGNTIYF. The CDR3 bases are TGTGCCCCCCCGGACAGGCATCGCTCTGGAAACACCATATATTTT.

This clonotype showed up many times. This chain links TRBV11-2 with TRBJ2-7; TRBD2 aligns across 7 bases. From germline, CDR1 is SGHAT and CDR2 FQNNGV. After removal of 2 bases from V and 4 bases from J, the junction contained 2 bases not matched to a gene. The CDR3 totals 13 residues. CDR3 in amino acids: CASSLTSEYEQYF. The CDR3, as DNA: TGTGCCAGCAGCTTAACTAGCGAGTACGAGCAGTACTTC. The full variable domain, its missing parts supplied by reference TRBV11-2 and TRBJ2-7, is EAGVAQSPRYKIIEKRQSVAFWCNPISGHATLYWYQQILGQGPKLLIQFQNNGVVDDSQLPKDRFSAERLKGVDSTLKIQPAKLEDSAVYLCASSLTSEYEQYFGPGTRLTVT.